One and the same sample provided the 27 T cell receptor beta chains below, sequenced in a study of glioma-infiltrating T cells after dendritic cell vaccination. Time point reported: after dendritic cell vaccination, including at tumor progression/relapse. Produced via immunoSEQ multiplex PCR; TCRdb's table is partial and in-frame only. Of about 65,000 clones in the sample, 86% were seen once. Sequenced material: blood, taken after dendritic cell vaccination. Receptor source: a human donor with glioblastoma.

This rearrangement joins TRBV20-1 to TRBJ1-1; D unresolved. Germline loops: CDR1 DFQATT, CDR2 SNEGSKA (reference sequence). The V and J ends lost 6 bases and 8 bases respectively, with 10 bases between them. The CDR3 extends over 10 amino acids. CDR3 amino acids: CSATGSEAFF. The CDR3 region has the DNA TGCAGTGCCACCGGGAGCGAAGCTTTCTTT.

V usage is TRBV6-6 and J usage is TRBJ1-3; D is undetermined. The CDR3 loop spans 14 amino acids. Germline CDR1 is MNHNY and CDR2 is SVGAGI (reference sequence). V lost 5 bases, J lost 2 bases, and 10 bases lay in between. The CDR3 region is CASSPYSTGNTIYF. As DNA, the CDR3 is TGTGCCAGCAGTCCTTACAGTACTGGAAACACCATATATTTT.

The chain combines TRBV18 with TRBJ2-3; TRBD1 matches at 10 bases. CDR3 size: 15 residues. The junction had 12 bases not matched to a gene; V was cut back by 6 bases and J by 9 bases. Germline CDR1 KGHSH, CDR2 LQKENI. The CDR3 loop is CASSPGTGVSVTQYF. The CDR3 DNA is TGTGCCAGCTCCCCCGGGACAGGGGTTTCAGTGACGCAGTATTTT.

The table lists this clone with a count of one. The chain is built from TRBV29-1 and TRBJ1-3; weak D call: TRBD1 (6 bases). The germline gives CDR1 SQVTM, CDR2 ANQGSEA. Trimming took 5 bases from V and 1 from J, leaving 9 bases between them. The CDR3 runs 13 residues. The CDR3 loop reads CSVRRGSGNTIYF. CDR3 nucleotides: TGCAGCGTTCGCAGGGGTTCTGGAAACACCATATATTTT. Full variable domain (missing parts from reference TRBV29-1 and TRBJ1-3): SAVISQKPSRDICQRGTSLTIQCQVDSQVTMMFWYRQQPGQSLTLIATANQGSEATYESGFVIDKFPISRPNLTFSTLTVSNMSPEDSSIYLCSVRRGSGNTIYFGEGSWLTVV.

This chain's CDR3 is CASRTTGGIYNEQFF. Written as DNA, the CDR3 is TGTGCCAGCAGGACTACAGGGGGCATCTACAATGAGCAGTTCTTC. The chain employs TRBV14 and TRBJ2-1; TRBD1 aligns across 9 bases. The CDR3 contains 15 residues. Germline CDR1 SGHDN, CDR2 FVKESK. V shed 6 bases and J 3 bases; nucleotides not matched to a gene: 6.

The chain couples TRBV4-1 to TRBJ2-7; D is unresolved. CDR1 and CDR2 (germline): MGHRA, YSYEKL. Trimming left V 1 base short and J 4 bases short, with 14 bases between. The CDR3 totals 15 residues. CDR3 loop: CASSQVSGFPYEQYF. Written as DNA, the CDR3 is TGCGCCAGCAGCCAAGTGTCAGGCTTTCCTTACGAGCAGTACTTC.

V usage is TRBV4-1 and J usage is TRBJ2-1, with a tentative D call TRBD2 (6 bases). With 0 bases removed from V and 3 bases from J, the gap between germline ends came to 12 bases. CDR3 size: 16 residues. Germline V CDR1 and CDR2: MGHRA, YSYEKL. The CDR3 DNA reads TGCGCCAGCAGCCAAGAAGGAGGGGCCAACTACAATGAGCAGTTCTTC. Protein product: CASSQEGGANYNEQFF.

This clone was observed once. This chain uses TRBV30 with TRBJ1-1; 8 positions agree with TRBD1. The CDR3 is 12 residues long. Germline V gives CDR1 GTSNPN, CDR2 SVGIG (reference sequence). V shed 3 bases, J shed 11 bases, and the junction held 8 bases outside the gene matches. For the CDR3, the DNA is TGTGCCTGGAGGACCCTGACAGGGGAGGCTTTCTTT. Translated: CAWRTLTGEAFF.

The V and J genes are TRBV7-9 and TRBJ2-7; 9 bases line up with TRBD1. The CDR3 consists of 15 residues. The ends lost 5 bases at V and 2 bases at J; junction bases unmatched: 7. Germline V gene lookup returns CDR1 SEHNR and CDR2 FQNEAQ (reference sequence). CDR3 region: CASSRQDRGPYEQYF. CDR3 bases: TGTGCCAGCAGCAGGCAGGACAGGGGACCCTACGAGCAGTACTTC.

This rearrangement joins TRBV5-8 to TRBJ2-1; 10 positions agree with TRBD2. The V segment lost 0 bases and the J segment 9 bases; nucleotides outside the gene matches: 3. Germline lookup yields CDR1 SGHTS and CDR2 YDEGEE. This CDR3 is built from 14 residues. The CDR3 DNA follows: TGTGCCAGCAGCTTGGTCAGGACTAGCGGTGAGCAGTTCTTC. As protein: CASSLVRTSGEQFF.

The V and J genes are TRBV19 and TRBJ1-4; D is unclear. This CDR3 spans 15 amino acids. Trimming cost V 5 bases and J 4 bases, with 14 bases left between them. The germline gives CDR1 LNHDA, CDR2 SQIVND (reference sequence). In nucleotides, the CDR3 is TGTGCCAGTAGTCCCCCGGGGATCGGTAATGAAAAACTGTTTTTT. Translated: CASSPPGIGNEKLFF. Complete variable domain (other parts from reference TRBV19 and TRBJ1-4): DGGITQSPKYLFRKEGQNVTLSCEQNLNHDAMYWYRQDPGQGLRLIYYSQIVNDFQKGDIAEGYSVSREKKESFPLTVTSAQKNPTAFYLCASSPPGIGNEKLFFGSGTQLSVL.

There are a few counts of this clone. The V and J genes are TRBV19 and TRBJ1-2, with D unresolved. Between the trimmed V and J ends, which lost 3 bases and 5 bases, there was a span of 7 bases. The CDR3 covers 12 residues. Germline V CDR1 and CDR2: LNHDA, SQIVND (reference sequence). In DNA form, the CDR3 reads TGTGCCAGTAGTATTTCAGTATATGGCTACACCTTC. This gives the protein CASSISVYGYTF.

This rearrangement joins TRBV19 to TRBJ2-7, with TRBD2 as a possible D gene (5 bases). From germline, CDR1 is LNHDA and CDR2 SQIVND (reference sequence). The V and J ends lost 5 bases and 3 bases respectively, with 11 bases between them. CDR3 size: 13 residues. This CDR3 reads CASSPRRGYEQYF. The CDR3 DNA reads TGTGCCAGTAGTCCGCGACGGGGCTACGAGCAGTACTTC.

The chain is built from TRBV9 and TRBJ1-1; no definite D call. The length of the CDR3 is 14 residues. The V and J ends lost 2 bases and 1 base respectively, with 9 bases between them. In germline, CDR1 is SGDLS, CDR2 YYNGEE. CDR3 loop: CASSVLGGNTEAFF. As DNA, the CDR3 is TGTGCCAGCAGCGTTCTCGGCGGGAACACTGAAGCTTTCTTT. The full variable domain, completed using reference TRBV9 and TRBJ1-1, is DSGVTQTPKHLITATGQRVTLRCSPRSGDLSVYWYQQSLDQGLQFLIQYYNGEERAKGNILERFSAQQFPDLHSELNLSSLELGDSALYFCASSVLGGNTEAFFGQGTRLTVV.

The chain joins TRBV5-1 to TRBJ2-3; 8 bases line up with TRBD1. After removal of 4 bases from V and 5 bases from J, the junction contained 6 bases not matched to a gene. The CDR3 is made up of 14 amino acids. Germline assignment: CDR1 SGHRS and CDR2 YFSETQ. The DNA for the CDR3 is TGCGCCAGCAGCCCAAGGACAGGGCAAGATACGCAGTATTTT. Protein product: CASSPRTGQDTQYF.

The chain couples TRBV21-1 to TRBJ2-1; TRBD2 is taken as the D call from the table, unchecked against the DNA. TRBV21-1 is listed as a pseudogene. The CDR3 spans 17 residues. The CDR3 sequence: CASSKGGSIQPHCEQFF. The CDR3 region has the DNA TGTGCCAGCAGCAAAGGCGGTAGCATACAACCCCATTGTGAGCAGTTCTTC.

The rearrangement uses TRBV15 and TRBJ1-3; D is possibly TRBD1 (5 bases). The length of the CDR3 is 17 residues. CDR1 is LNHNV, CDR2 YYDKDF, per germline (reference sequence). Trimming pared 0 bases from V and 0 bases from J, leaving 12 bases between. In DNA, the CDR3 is TGTGCCACCAGCAGAGATACGGGGGGTCCCTCTGGAAACACCATATATTTT. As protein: CATSRDTGGPSGNTIYF.

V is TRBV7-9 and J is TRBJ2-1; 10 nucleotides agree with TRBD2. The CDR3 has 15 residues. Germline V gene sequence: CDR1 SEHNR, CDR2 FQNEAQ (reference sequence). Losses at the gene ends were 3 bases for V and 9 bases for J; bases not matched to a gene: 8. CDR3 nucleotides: TGTGCCAGCAGCTTTACTAGCGGGGTTGGGATTGAGCAGTTCTTC. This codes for CASSFTSGVGIEQFF.

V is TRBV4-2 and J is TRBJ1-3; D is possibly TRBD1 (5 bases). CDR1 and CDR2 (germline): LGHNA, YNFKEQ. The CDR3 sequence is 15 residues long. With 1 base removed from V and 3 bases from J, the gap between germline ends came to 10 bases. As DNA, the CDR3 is TGTGCCAGCAGCCAAGTTGGAGGGGATGGAAACACCATATATTTT. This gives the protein CASSQVGGDGNTIYF.

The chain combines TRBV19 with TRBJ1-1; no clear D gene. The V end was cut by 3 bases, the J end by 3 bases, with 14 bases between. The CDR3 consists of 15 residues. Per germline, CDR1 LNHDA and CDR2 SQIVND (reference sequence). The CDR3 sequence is CASSIGRIGDTEAFF. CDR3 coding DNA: TGTGCCAGTAGTATTGGAAGGATTGGAGACACTGAAGCTTTCTTT.

The CDR3 spells CASSQAGTGGTGELFF. CDR3 bases: TGTGCCAGCAGCCAAGCCGGGACAGGGGGCACCGGGGAGCTGTTTTTT. V is TRBV7-9 and J is TRBJ2-2; 11 nucleotides match TRBD1. This CDR3 is 16 amino acids long. Unmatched junction bases numbered 6, after V lost 5 bases and J lost 4 bases. The germline V gene has CDR1 SEHNR and CDR2 FQNEAQ (reference sequence).

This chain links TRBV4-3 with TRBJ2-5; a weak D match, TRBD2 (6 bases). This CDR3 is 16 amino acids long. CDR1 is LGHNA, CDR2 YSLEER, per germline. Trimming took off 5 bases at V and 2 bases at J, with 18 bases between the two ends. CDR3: CASSVRRASGQETQYF. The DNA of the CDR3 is TGCGCCAGCAGCGTCAGGAGGGCTTCGGGGCAAGAGACCCAGTACTTC.

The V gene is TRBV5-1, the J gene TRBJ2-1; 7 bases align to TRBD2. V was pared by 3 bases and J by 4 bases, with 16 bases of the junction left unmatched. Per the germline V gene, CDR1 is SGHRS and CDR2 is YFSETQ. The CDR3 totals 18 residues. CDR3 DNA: TGCGCCAGCAGCTGGGGGGACGGGAGGCTAGCGGCGTACAATGAGCAGTTCTTC. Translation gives CASSWGDGRLAAYNEQFF. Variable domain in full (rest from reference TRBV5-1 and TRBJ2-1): KAGVTQTPRYLIKTRGQQVTLSCSPISGHRSVSWYQQTPGQGLQFLFEYFSETQRNKGNFPGRFSGRQFSNSRSEMNVSTLELGDSALYLCASSWGDGRLAAYNEQFFGPGTRLTVL.

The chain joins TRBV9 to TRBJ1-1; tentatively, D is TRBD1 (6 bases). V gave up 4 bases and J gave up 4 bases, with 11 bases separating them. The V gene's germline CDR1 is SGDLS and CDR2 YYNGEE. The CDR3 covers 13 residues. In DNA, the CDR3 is TGTGCCAGCAGCCCCCAGGGGCTCACTGAAGCTTTCTTT. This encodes CASSPQGLTEAFF.

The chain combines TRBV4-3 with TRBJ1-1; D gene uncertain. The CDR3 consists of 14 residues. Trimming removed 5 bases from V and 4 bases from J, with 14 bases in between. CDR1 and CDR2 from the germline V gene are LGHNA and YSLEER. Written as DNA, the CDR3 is TGCGCCAGCAGCGCCATCCTGGCAGGCACTGAAGCTTTCTTT. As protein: CASSAILAGTEAFF.

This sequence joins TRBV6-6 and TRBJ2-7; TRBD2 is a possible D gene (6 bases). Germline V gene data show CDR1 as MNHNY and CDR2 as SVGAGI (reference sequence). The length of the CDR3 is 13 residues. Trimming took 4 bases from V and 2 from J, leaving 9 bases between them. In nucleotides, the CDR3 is TGTGCCAGCAGTTCCGGGGGTACCTACGAGCAGTACTTC. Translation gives CASSSGGTYEQYF.

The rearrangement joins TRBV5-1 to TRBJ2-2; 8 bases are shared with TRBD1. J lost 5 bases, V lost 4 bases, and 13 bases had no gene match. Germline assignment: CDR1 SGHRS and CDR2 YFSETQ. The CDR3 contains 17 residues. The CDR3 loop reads CASSPAGRTGSTGELFF. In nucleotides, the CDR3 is TGCGCCAGCAGCCCGGCTGGGAGGACAGGGAGTACCGGGGAGCTGTTTTTT.